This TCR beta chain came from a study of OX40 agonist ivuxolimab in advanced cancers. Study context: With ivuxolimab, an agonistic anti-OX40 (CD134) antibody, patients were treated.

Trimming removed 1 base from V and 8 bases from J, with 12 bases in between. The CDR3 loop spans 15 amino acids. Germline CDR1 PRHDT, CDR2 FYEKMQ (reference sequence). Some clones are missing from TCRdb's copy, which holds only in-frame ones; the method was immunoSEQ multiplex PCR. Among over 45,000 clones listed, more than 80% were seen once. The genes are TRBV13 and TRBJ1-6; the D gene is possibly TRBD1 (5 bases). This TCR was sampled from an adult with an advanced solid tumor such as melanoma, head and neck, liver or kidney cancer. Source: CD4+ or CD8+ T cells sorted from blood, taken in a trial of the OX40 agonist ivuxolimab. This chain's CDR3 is CASSLEGLPDSPLHF. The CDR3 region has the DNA TGTGCCAGCAGCTTAGAGGGGCTGCCCGATTCACCCCTCCACTTT.